A single sample gave rise to the 8 T cell receptor beta chains below, sequenced in a study of CD8+CD57+ T cells in acquired aplastic anemia. Genomic DNA provided the template from which TCR beta VDJ and CDR3 profiles were obtained. MiXCR was run by TCRdb on the reads, yielding one entry per CDR3 protein. The table has hundreds of thousands of distinct CDR3 sequences, around 72% seen once; the top ten hold 4%. The sequencing sample was made of sorted CD4+, CD8+, or CD8+CD57+ T cells (not recorded which) from PBMCs. The receptors here all came from a human donor in good health, serving as a control.

The chain carries TRBV7-9 and TRBJ2-7; D is perhaps TRBD1 (5 bases). The CDR3 covers 15 residues. V shed 5 bases and J shed 3 bases, with 17 bases lying between them. Germline V lookup: CDR1 SEHNR, CDR2 FQNEAQ (reference sequence). CDR3 sequence: CASSRPGSLRYEQYF. As DNA, the CDR3 is TGTGCCAGCAGCCGACCAGGGTCTTTACGCTACGAGCAGTACTTC.

V and J are TRBV7-9 and TRBJ2-1; D is uncertain. Trimming shortened V by 0 bases and J by 4 bases, and 10 bases separated the two germline ends. In germline, CDR1 is SEHNR, CDR2 FQNEAQ (reference sequence). CDR3 length: 15 residues. This CDR3 is CASSLAQLPYNEQFF. As DNA, the CDR3 is TGTGCCAGCAGCTTAGCCCAGCTCCCTTACAATGAGCAGTTCTTC.

This clonotype was picked up one time. The junction differs from germline at one of its ends, possibly a read error. This chain connects TRBV24-1 to TRBJ1-2; D is uncertain. CDR3 length: 11 residues. Per germline, CDR1 KGHDR and CDR2 SFDVKD. The CDR3 nucleotides read TGTCCCACCCATGGCCTGCGGGGCTACACCTTC. Translating gives CPTHGLRGYTF.

This clonotype was recorded many times. The chain's CDR3 is CASGLTGGPTEAFF. The CDR3 nucleotides are TGTGCCAGCGGCCTGACAGGGGGTCCCACTGAAGCTTTCTTT. The chain links TRBV9 to TRBJ1-1; 9 bases agree with TRBD1. Germline V gives CDR1 SGDLS, CDR2 YYNGEE. V lost 7 bases and J lost 4; bases outside the gene matches: 8. The CDR3 is 14 amino acids.

The CDR3 nucleotides read TGTGCCAGCAGTTCAAATCCAGAGTTCCGGAATTCACCCCTCCACTTT. This codes for CASSSNPEFRNSPLHF. The V gene is TRBV6-6, the J gene TRBJ1-6; D gene unclear. V lost 4 bases, J lost 7 bases, and 17 bases lay in between. Looked up from germline, CDR1 is MNHNY and CDR2 is SVGAGI (reference sequence). This CDR3 contains 16 residues.

This clonotype was recorded only once. One junction end does not reproduce the germline sequence, and a read error may be involved. V and J are TRBV2 and TRBJ1-1; TRBD1 is a possible D gene (6 bases). CDR1 and CDR2 (germline): SNHLY, FYNNEI. The CDR3 is 14 amino acids. CDR3 loop: CTSSGGQVNTEAFF. The CDR3 DNA follows: TGTACCAGCAGTGGGGGGCAGGTAAACACTGAAGCTTTCTTT.

The table lists this clonotype with many counts. This rearrangement joins TRBV6-6 to TRBJ2-5, with D possibly being TRBD1 or TRBD2 (6 bases each). The CDR3 loop spans 14 amino acids. From germline, CDR1 is MNHNY and CDR2 SVGAGI (reference sequence). Trimming took off 8 bases at V and 1 base at J, with 14 bases between the two ends. CDR3 coding DNA: TGTGCCAGCTTCACAGGGACTTTCCAAGAGACCCAGTACTTC. As protein: CASFTGTFQETQYF.

This clonotype turned up a few times. V is TRBV7-9 and J is TRBJ2-2, with unresolved D. V shed 1 base and J shed 0 bases, with 6 bases lying between them. The CDR3 is made up of 15 amino acids. Per germline, CDR1 SEHNR and CDR2 FQNEAQ (reference sequence). The CDR3 is CASSLGPTNTGELFF. CDR3 sequence (DNA): TGTGCCAGCAGCTTAGGACCTACGAACACCGGGGAGCTGTTTTTT.